The subject of this entry is one T cell receptor (beta chain). This CDR3 is built from 12 residues. Germline assignment: CDR1 MGHRA and CDR2 YSYEKL. V was shortened by 0 bases and J by 10 bases, with 9 bases between the two germline ends. This sample is part of a study of blood T cell repertoires in COVID-19. The data were produced by immunoSEQ multiplex PCR, yet TCRdb's version contains in-frame clones alone and is incomplete. The data hold about 130,000 clones, with 85% to 90% observed a single time. Source material: peripheral blood. The source of this sequence is a man aged 60 to 75 with COVID-19, enrolled during active disease. The rearrangement joins TRBV4-1 to TRBJ1-1, with no clear D. CDR3 sequence reads: CASSQDRRSAFF. The DNA for the CDR3 is TGCGCCAGCAGCCAAGATAGGAGGTCAGCTTTCTTT.